These 29 T cell receptor beta chains were all obtained from the same sample, sequenced in a study of glioma-infiltrating T cells. Using RNA template, CDR3s of TCR alpha and beta were amplified with iRepertoire arm-PCR. TCRdb re-derived calls from the multiplex PCR reads in MiXCR, one entry per CDR3 protein. The table records 150,000 to 200,000 distinct CDR3 sequences, about 31% of them present only once. The material sequenced was glioma tissue, nonneoplastic brain tissue, or PBMCs (not recorded which). The receptors were gathered from a human donor with low-grade glioma or glioblastoma, undergoing nonglioma brain surgery, or in good health (not recorded which).

There are many counts of this clonotype. The chain has TRBV28 and TRBJ1-5; maybe TRBD1 (6 bases). V was pared by 6 bases and J by 7 bases, with 16 bases between. Germline V gene data show CDR1 as MDHEN and CDR2 as SYDVKM. CDR3 length equals 14 residues. The CDR3 here is CASRKQGFSQPQHF. In nucleotides, the CDR3 is TGTGCCAGCAGAAAACAGGGTTTTAGCCAGCCCCAGCATTTT.

This chain uses TRBV12-3 or TRBV12-4 with TRBJ2-1, with 7 bases that match TRBD2. The CDR3 covers 11 residues. V gave up 4 bases and J gave up 10 bases; unmatched junction bases: 1. The CDR3 coding sequence is TGTGCCAGCAGTTCAGCGGGAGAGCAGTTCTTC. Its translation: CASSSAGEQFF.

This clonotype was seen ten or more times. V and J are TRBV18 and TRBJ2-3; D remains unclear. Trimming took off 2 bases at V and 4 bases at J, with 10 bases between the two ends. Germline CDR1 KGHSH, CDR2 LQKENI. The CDR3 contains 14 residues. In nucleotides, the CDR3 is TGTGCCAGCTCACCAGACGACATAGCAGATACGCAGTATTTT. Translation gives CASSPDDIADTQYF.

Many counts were recorded for this clonotype. This sequence joins TRBV4-1 and TRBJ1-5; D not resolved. The V and J ends lost 4 bases and 5 bases respectively, with 12 bases between them. CDR3 size: 14 residues. Germline lookup yields CDR1 MGHRA and CDR2 YSYEKL. The CDR3 DNA sequence: TGCGCCAGCAGCCTCGACGGGAGGGATCAGCCCCAGCATTTT. Its translation: CASSLDGRDQPQHF.

This clonotype was recorded at least ten times. V and J are TRBV6-6 and TRBJ2-1, with D tentatively TRBD1 or TRBD2 (5 bases each). Germline loops: CDR1 MNHNY, CDR2 SVGAGI (reference sequence). This CDR3 is 14 amino acids long. With 0 bases removed from V and 5 bases from J, the gap between germline ends came to 8 bases. The CDR3 sequence: CASSYSGANNEQFF. Here the CDR3 DNA reads TGTGCCAGCAGTTACTCCGGGGCGAACAATGAGCAGTTCTTC.

As to this clonotype: Mismatch with germline at one junction end may stem from a read error. CDR3 DNA sequence: TGCAGTGCTCCCAGAGTAGCGGGAGGGTGGAATGAGCAGTCCTTC. Protein sequence: CSAPRVAGGWNEQSF. The rearrangement links TRBV20-1 to TRBJ2-1; TRBD2 agrees at 11 bases. The germline CDR1 and CDR2 sequences are DFQATT and SNEGSKA (reference sequence). This CDR3 is built from 15 residues.

This clonotype was seen at least ten times. The gene calls are TRBV6-1 and TRBJ2-3, with 7 positions matching TRBD2. With V trimmed by 6 bases and J by 1 base, 4 bases remained unmatched. The CDR3 covers 14 residues. CDR1 and CDR2 (germline): MNHNS, SASEGT. The CDR3 here is CASSKLAGTDTQYF. As DNA, the CDR3 is TGTGCCAGCAGCAAGCTAGCGGGCACAGATACGCAGTATTTT.

This clonotype came up many times. This sequence joins TRBV19 and TRBJ1-1; 11 bases align to TRBD1. The CDR3 length is 14 residues. After removal of 7 bases from V and 5 bases from J, the junction contained 6 bases not matched to a gene. Germline assignment: CDR1 LNHDA and CDR2 SQIVND (reference sequence). The DNA for the CDR3 is TGTGCCAGTAATACCCGGGACAGGGGGACTGAAGCTTTCTTT. It yields the protein CASNTRDRGTEAFF. Filled out from reference TRBV19 and TRBJ1-1, the complete variable domain reads DGGITQSPKYLFRKEGQNVTLSCEQNLNHDAMYWYRQDPGQGLRLIYYSQIVNDFQKGDIAEGYSVSREKKESFPLTVTSAQKNPTAFYLCASNTRDRGTEAFFGQGTRLTVV.

A note on this clonotype: This may stem from a read error, because a much larger clone lies one nucleotide away. The CDR3 DNA reads as TGCGCCAGCATCCAACTAGCGGAGTTCTCCTACGAGCAGTACTTC. This translates into CASIQLAEFSYEQYF. The chain joins TRBV4-1 to TRBJ2-7, with TRBD2 matching 8 bases. This CDR3 contains 15 residues. Germline V gene lookup returns CDR1 MGHRA and CDR2 YSYEKL.

This clonotype was seen many times. This rearrangement joins TRBV20-1 to TRBJ1-2, with no clear D. The CDR3 runs to 14 residues. Per germline, CDR1 DFQATT and CDR2 SNEGSKA (reference sequence). Between the trimmed V and J ends, which lost 0 bases and 4 bases, there was a span of 12 bases. Here the CDR3 DNA reads TGCAGTGCTAGAGATGAGGGAGCGGGCTATGGCTACACCTTC. Protein sequence: CSARDEGAGYGYTF.

This clonotype was counted many times. The genes are TRBV6-1 and TRBJ2-7; the match to TRBD1 covers 10 bases. J lost 7 bases, V lost 5 bases, and 5 bases had no gene match. The CDR3 covers 13 residues. From germline, CDR1 is MNHNS and CDR2 SASEGT. The CDR3 spells CASSPDRGREQYF. CDR3 in DNA: TGTGCCAGCAGTCCTGACAGGGGGCGAGAGCAGTACTTC.

The chain carries TRBV2 and TRBJ2-4; tentatively, D is TRBD1 or TRBD2 (6 bases each). The V gene lost 3 bases and the J gene lost 9 bases, with 15 bases spanning the gap. The CDR3 contains 14 residues. CDR1 is SNHLY and CDR2 is FYNNEI in the germline V gene. The chain's CDR3 is CASSDRGAGVIQYF. The CDR3 coding sequence is TGTGCCAGCAGTGATAGGGGGGCTGGTGTCATTCAGTACTTC.

This clonotype was observed many times. The rearrangement joins TRBV20-1 to TRBJ2-7; D possibly uses TRBD1 or TRBD2 (5 bases each). V lost 6 bases and J lost 0, with 18 bases in between. CDR3 length: 15 amino acids. The germline V gene encodes CDR1 DFQATT and CDR2 SNEGSKA (reference sequence). The DNA for the CDR3 is TGCAGTGCGGACACACTAGGAATCAGCTCCTACGAGCAGTACTTC. This encodes CSADTLGISSYEQYF.

This chain links TRBV6-1 with TRBJ2-7; 8 positions match TRBD1. Germline values: CDR1 MNHNS, CDR2 SASEGT. V gave up 6 bases and J gave up 1 base; unmatched junction bases: 14. The CDR3 covers 17 residues. CDR3 in DNA: TGTGCCAGCAGGAGACCGGGACAGGCGAAAGATTCCTACGAGCAGTACTTC. Its translation is CASRRPGQAKDSYEQYF.

Points on this clonotype: Just one base apart from a much larger clone, this may be a read error. The chain is built from TRBV7-2 and TRBJ2-1; D is unresolved. Germline V gives CDR1 SGHTA, CDR2 FQGNSA. The CDR3 covers 15 residues. The CDR3 DNA reads as TGTGCCGGCAGCTTATTAGTGAGCTCCTACAATGAGCAGTTCTTC. Translation: CAGSLLVSSYNEQFF.

About this clonotype: Sequence at one end of the junction differs from germline and may be a read error. This rearrangement joins TRBV5-1 to TRBJ2-5; D remains ambiguous. The CDR3 covers 12 residues. Per germline, CDR1 SGHRS and CDR2 YFSETQ. The CDR3 here is CASILARETQYF. The CDR3 coding sequence is TGCGCCAGCATCTTGGCCCGGGAGACCCAGTACTTC.

This clonotype came up many times. This chain connects TRBV24-1 to TRBJ2-3; 7 bases are a match to TRBD1. This CDR3 contains 14 residues. The V gene's germline CDR1 is KGHDR and CDR2 SFDVKD. V was clipped by 9 bases and J by 5 bases; unmatched bases: 10. The chain's CDR3 is CATDRRQGRDTQYF. CDR3 bases: TGTGCCACCGACCGCAGACAGGGAAGAGATACGCAGTATTTT.

The sample holds many counts of this clonotype. The chain joins TRBV6-1 to TRBJ2-1, with 10 positions matching TRBD2. Per germline, CDR1 MNHNS and CDR2 SASEGT. The CDR3 length is 15 residues. Trimming removed 5 bases from V and 7 bases from J; junction bases left unmatched: 8. CDR3 amino acids: CASSQGPSGRNEQFF. CDR3 nucleotides: TGTGCCAGCAGTCAAGGGCCTAGCGGGAGAAATGAGCAGTTCTTC.

This clonotype has at least ten counts. J is TRBJ2-5 and V is TRBV4-2, with 10 bases matching TRBD2. This CDR3 has 17 amino acids. CDR1 is LGHNA and CDR2 is YNFKEQ in the germline V gene. V lost 0 bases to trimming and J lost 1 base; unmatched junction nucleotides: 5. The CDR3 DNA sequence: TGTGCCAGCAGCCAAGATTCTAGCGGGAGAGGCCAAGAGACCCAGTACTTC. The encoded protein is CASSQDSSGRGQETQYF.

This chain connects TRBV7-2 to TRBJ2-3; D not certain. CDR1 and CDR2 (germline): SGHTA, FQGNSA. This CDR3 contains 16 residues. V was cut by 6 bases and J by 4 bases, with 20 bases left in between. This chain's CDR3 is CASRIQSTSPPDTQYF. The CDR3 nucleotides read TGTGCCAGCAGGATTCAGTCAACCAGCCCCCCAGATACGCAGTATTTT.

This clonotype came up many times. The genes are TRBV20-1 and TRBJ2-7; D might be TRBD1 (6 bases). The V end lost 3 bases, the J end lost 2 bases, and 17 bases lay between the germline ends. Germline CDR1 and CDR2: DFQATT and SNEGSKA (reference sequence). This CDR3 has 15 amino acids. CDR3 in amino acids: CSASLGAGEAYEQYF. The CDR3, as DNA: TGCAGTGCTAGTTTAGGTGCAGGGGAAGCCTACGAGCAGTACTTC.

This clonotype appeared many times. The CDR3 DNA is TGCAGTGCTAGTACGCGCGGGGCGAGAGGGAATGAGCAGTTCTTC. Its protein product is CSASTRGARGNEQFF. The chain recombines TRBV20-1 with TRBJ2-1; a weak D match, TRBD2 (6 bases). CDR3 length: 15 amino acids. Germline lookup yields CDR1 DFQATT and CDR2 SNEGSKA (reference sequence). Trimming took 3 bases from V and 7 from J, leaving 19 bases between them.

This chain joins TRBV4-1 and TRBJ2-3; TRBD2 agrees at 7 bases. After removal of 7 bases from V and 6 bases from J, the junction contained 10 bases not matched to a gene. This CDR3 spans 14 amino acids. Germline V gene data show CDR1 as MGHRA and CDR2 as YSYEKL. This chain's CDR3 is CASTVGGSGDTQYF. The DNA of the CDR3 is TGCGCCAGCACCGTGGGCGGGAGTGGGGATACGCAGTATTTT.

The V gene is TRBV3-1, the J gene TRBJ1-1; D not certain. The CDR3 consists of 15 residues. CDR1 and CDR2 (germline): LGHDT, YNNKEL (reference sequence). The V end lost 1 base, the J end lost 6 bases, and 15 bases lay between the germline ends. CDR3 DNA sequence: TGTGCCAGCAGCCAAGGGGCAGGCATCGTCGCTGAAGCTTTCTTT. This gives the protein CASSQGAGIVAEAFF. The full variable domain, with the rest looked up from reference TRBV3-1 and TRBJ1-1, is DTAVSQTPKYLVTQMGNDKSIKCEQNLGHDTMYWYKQDSKKFLKIMFSYNNKELIINETVPNRFSPKSPDKAHLNLHINSLELGDSAVYFCASSQGAGIVAEAFFGQGTRLTVV.

This clonotype was observed at least ten times. The CDR3 region has the DNA TGTGCCAGCGGACAGGGCACAGATACGCAGTATTTT. It codes for CASGQGTDTQYF. V and J are TRBV7-2 and TRBJ2-3, with 7 nucleotides matching TRBD1. V lost 8 bases to trimming and J lost 1 base; unmatched junction nucleotides: 0. The CDR3 has 12 amino acids. The germline CDR1 and CDR2 sequences are SGHTA and FQGNSA.

V usage is TRBV5-4 and J usage is TRBJ2-3; D is uncertain. Germline values: CDR1 SGHNT, CDR2 YYREEE (reference sequence). The germline V and J ends were trimmed by 3 bases and 2 bases, with 16 bases remaining between them. The CDR3 spans 16 residues. The CDR3 spells CASSSRRKPYTDTQYF. The CDR3 bases are TGTGCCAGCAGCTCTCGACGGAAACCTTACACAGATACGCAGTATTTT.

This clonotype came up many times. J is TRBJ1-2 and V is TRBV7-3; the match to TRBD1 covers 7 bases. The CDR3 contains 14 residues. Trimming at V came to 0 bases and at J to 8 bases, leaving 6 bases not matched to a gene. Germline CDR1 and CDR2: SGHTA and FQGTGA. Here the CDR3 DNA reads TGTGCCAGCAGCTTAACAGGGGGCGCGCGCGGCTACACCTTC. This gives the protein CASSLTGGARGYTF.

To note about this clonotype: A much larger clone is a single base away; this may be a read error. The chain links TRBV10-3 to TRBJ2-7; D may be TRBD1 or TRBD2 (5 bases each). The V end was cut by 11 bases, the J end by 5 bases, with 19 bases between. This CDR3 is built from 13 residues. Germline CDR1 and CDR2: ENHRY and SYGVKD. The CDR3 nucleotides are TGTGCCTTGGGGGACGTACGGGGCCACGAGCAGTACTTC. It encodes CALGDVRGHEQYF.

The chain links TRBV28 to TRBJ1-1; 8 bases are a match to TRBD1. This CDR3 spans 14 amino acids. The V gene end was trimmed by 10 bases and the J gene end by 4 bases; junction bases not matched to a gene: 11. Germline V CDR1 and CDR2: MDHEN, SYDVKM. DNA of the CDR3: TGTGCCATCGACGGACAGGGCTATGCCACTGAAGCTTTCTTT. It specifies CAIDGQGYATEAFF.